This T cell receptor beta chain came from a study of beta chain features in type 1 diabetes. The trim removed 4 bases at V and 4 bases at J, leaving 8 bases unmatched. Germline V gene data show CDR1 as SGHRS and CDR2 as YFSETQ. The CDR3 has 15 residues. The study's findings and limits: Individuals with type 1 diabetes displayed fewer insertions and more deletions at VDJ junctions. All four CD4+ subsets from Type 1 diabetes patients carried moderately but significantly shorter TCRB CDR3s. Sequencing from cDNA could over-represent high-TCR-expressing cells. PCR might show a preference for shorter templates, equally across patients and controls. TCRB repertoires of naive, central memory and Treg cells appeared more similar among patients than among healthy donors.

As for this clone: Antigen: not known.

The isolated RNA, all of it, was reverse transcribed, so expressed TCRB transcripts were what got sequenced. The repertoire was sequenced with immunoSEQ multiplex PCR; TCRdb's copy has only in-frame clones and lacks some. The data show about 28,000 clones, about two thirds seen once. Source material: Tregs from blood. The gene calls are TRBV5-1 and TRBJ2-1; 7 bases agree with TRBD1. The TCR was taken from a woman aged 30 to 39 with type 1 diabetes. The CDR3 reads CASSPDRVNYNEQFF. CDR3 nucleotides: TGCGCCAGCAGCCCCGACAGGGTTAATTACAATGAGCAGTTCTTC.